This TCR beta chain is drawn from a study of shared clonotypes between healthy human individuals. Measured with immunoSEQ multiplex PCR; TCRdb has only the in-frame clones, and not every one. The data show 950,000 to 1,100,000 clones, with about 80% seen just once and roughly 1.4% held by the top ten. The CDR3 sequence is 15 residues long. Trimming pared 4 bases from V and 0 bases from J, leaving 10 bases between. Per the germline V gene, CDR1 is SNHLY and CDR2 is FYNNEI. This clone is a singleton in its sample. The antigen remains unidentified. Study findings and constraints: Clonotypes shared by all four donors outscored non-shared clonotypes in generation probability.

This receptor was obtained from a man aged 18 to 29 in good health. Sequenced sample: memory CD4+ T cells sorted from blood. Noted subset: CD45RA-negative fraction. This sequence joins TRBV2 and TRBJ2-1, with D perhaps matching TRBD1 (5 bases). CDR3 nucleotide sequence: TGTGCCAGCAGTGGGGGCCCAAGCTCCTACAATGAGCAGTTCTTC. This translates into CASSGGPSSYNEQFF.